This entry lists 32 T cell receptor beta chains sequenced from one sample in a study of T-cell reconstitution after alpha-beta-depleted transplantation in children. Unique molecular identifiers were incorporated when the TCRbeta library was constructed. MiXCR, applied by TCRdb to the PCR reads, yields one record per CDR3 protein. The repertoire consists of 350,000 to 450,000 distinct CDR3 sequences, with about 14% occurring once and the leading ten covering about 3.9%. Sample: PBMCs, taken from the stem cell graft. The origin of the receptors is a human donor who donated a stem cell graft to a child with Fanconi anemia.

This clonotype was detected only a few times. The genes are TRBV5-5 and TRBJ1-1; TRBD1 might be the D (5 bases). CDR1 and CDR2 (germline): SGHKS, YYEKEE (reference sequence). V was pared by 2 bases and J by 3 bases, with 14 bases between. This CDR3 region has 15 residues. The CDR3 region is CASSFLRGGDTEAFF. The CDR3 region has the DNA TGTGCCAGCAGCTTCCTTCGGGGAGGGGACACTGAAGCTTTCTTT.

This clonotype was observed many times. The chain uses TRBV7-2 and TRBJ1-5, with D hard to call. The length of the CDR3 is 13 residues. Trimming removed 4 bases from V and 6 bases from J, with 10 bases in between. The germline CDR1 and CDR2 sequences are SGHTA and FQGNSA. The CDR3 is CASSSGVGQPQHF. CDR3 bases: TGTGCCAGCAGCTCCGGGGTGGGTCAGCCCCAGCATTTT.

The chain has TRBV20-1 and TRBJ1-1; 7 nucleotides align to TRBD1. Germline CDR1 DFQATT, CDR2 SNEGSKA (reference sequence). The V gene end was trimmed by 5 bases and the J gene end by 4 bases; junction bases not matched to a gene: 7. The CDR3 consists of 13 residues. The CDR3 loop is CSAYTGVITEAFF. The CDR3 DNA follows: TGCAGTGCTTACACAGGGGTAATCACTGAAGCTTTCTTT.

This clonotype showed up many times. The chain carries TRBV10-3 and TRBJ1-3; D unresolved. The germline V gene has CDR1 ENHRY and CDR2 SYGVKD. V lost 8 bases to trimming and J lost 2 bases, with 7 bases between them. This CDR3 region has 12 residues. Here the CDR3 DNA reads TGTGCCATCGGCACTGCTGGAAACACCATATATTTT. Translated: CAIGTAGNTIYF.

The rearrangement links TRBV4-3 to TRBJ2-7; D call uncertain. The V end was cut by 1 base, the J end by 5 bases, with 9 bases between. This CDR3 comprises 13 residues. Germline V lookup: CDR1 LGHNA, CDR2 YSLEER. CDR3 sequence (DNA): TGCGCCAGCAGCCAAGGCCTGACCCACGAGCAGTACTTC. Translation: CASSQGLTHEQYF.

The chain links TRBV7-9 to TRBJ1-1, with D unclear. Trimming left V 5 bases short and J 6 bases short, with 10 bases between. This CDR3 is built from 12 residues. Per the germline V gene, CDR1 is SEHNR and CDR2 is FQNEAQ (reference sequence). For the CDR3, the DNA is TGTGCCAGCAGCCCTCCGACGGCTGAAGCTTTCTTT. Its translation: CASSPPTAEAFF. Looking up the rest from reference TRBV7-9 and TRBJ1-1 gives the full variable domain: DTGVSQNPRHKITKRGQNVTFRCDPISEHNRLYWYRQTLGQGPEFLTYFQNEAQLEKSRLLSDRFSAERPKGSFSTLEIQRTEQGDSAMYLCASSPPTAEAFFGQGTRLTVV.

The chain links TRBV30 to TRBJ2-7; maybe TRBD1 (6 bases). The germline V gene has CDR1 GTSNPN and CDR2 SVGIG (reference sequence). V lost 3 bases, J lost 3 bases, and 21 bases lay in between. This CDR3 is built from 16 residues. Here the CDR3 DNA reads TGTGCCTGGAGCTTCCGGAGGACAGCAGGAGGCTACGAGCAGTACTTC. This codes for CAWSFRRTAGGYEQYF.

In this sample, this clonotype turned up a few times. The chain combines TRBV7-3 with TRBJ2-1, with D tentatively TRBD2 (6 bases). CDR3 length: 15 amino acids. Trimming stripped 0 bases from V and 3 bases from J, with 9 bases between. Germline lookup yields CDR1 SGHTA and CDR2 FQGTGA. Here the CDR3 DNA reads TGTGCCAGCAGCTTAACCGGGGGAGTCTACAATGAGCAGTTCTTC. Protein product: CASSLTGGVYNEQFF.

This clonotype was recorded many times. This rearrangement joins TRBV12-3 or TRBV12-4 to TRBJ2-1; maybe TRBD2 (6 bases). V was clipped by 0 bases and J by 8 bases, with 20 bases between them. There are 17 residues in the CDR3. The CDR3 DNA sequence: TGTGCCAGCAGTTTAGCGCTGGTAGCGGCGGCTCAAGATGAGCAGTTCTTC. It specifies CASSLALVAAAQDEQFF.

The chain uses TRBV5-6 and TRBJ1-2; no clear D. Trimming cost V 4 bases and J 1 base, with 26 bases left between them. This CDR3 region has 19 residues. Germline V lookup: CDR1 SGHDT, CDR2 YYEEEE. The CDR3, as DNA: TGTGCCAGCAGCAAAGGTGGGGTCTCATCTCCAAAAATTAACTATGGCTACACCTTC. This codes for CASSKGGVSSPKINYGYTF.

CDR3 nucleotides: TGCGCCAGCAGCCAAGAGCTAGAGCGTCAGCCCCAGCATTTT. Amino acid sequence: CASSQELERQPQHF. The J gene is TRBJ1-5, the V gene TRBV4-3; D uncertain. The V gene's germline CDR1 is LGHNA and CDR2 YSLEER. This CDR3 spans 14 amino acids. The V gene lost 0 bases and the J gene lost 6 bases, with 9 bases spanning the gap.

This clonotype was seen repeatedly, ten times or more. The rearrangement links TRBV27 to TRBJ1-6; D might be TRBD1 (5 bases). Trimming cost V 4 bases and J 4 bases, with 23 bases left between them. CDR1 and CDR2 (germline): MNHEY, SMNVEV (reference sequence). The CDR3 totals 19 residues. The CDR3 here is CASSWGGEGFLLYNSPLHF. CDR3 sequence (DNA): TGTGCCAGCAGTTGGGGTGGAGAGGGGTTCCTCCTATATAATTCACCCCTCCACTTT.

This clonotype was seen only a few times. This sequence joins TRBV19 and TRBJ1-6; no reliable D call. CDR1 LNHDA and CDR2 SQIVND come from the germline V gene (reference sequence). The CDR3 contains 14 residues. The CDR3 DNA reads TGTGCTGCGGGGAGAGACCCTTATAATTCACCCCTCCACTTT. Encoded protein: CAAGRDPYNSPLHF.

The genes are TRBV4-2 and TRBJ2-1; 12 bases align to TRBD2. V dropped 0 bases and J dropped 7; count of bases not matched to a gene: 7. CDR1 and CDR2 (germline): LGHNA, YNFKEQ. CDR3 length: 17 amino acids. DNA of the CDR3: TGTGCCAGCAGCCAAGAAAGAACTAGCGGGGGGAGGAATGAGCAGTTCTTC. This sequence encodes CASSQERTSGGRNEQFF.

There are many counts of this clonotype. J is TRBJ1-1 and V is TRBV12-3 or TRBV12-4; no clear D. The V gene lost 10 bases and the J gene lost 6 bases, with 15 bases spanning the gap. The CDR3 extends over 12 amino acids. The DNA for the CDR3 is TGTGCCACCCGGCGGGCTATGGCTGAAGCTTTCTTT. Translating gives CATRRAMAEAFF.

Ten or more counts support this clonotype. The CDR3 DNA follows: TGTGCCAGCAGCTTAAGAGGCCGTGACGACGAGCAGTACTTC. Protein sequence: CASSLRGRDDEQYF. The chain is built from TRBV7-2 and TRBJ2-7, with D unclear. Trimming pared 2 bases from V and 5 bases from J, leaving 13 bases between. Looked up from germline, CDR1 is SGHTA and CDR2 is FQGNSA. The CDR3 runs 14 residues.

This clonotype was counted many times. V and J are TRBV5-4 and TRBJ2-5, with 16 bases fitting TRBD2. CDR3 size: 14 residues. J was trimmed by 12 bases and V by 4 bases; bases with no gene match: 6. CDR1 and CDR2 from the germline V gene are SGHNT and YYREEE (reference sequence). The CDR3 DNA is TGTGCCAGCAGCCGGGGACTAGCGGGGGGGTATGAGTACTTC. Translated, it gives CASSRGLAGGYEYF.

This clonotype has a count of ten or more. J is TRBJ1-1 and V is TRBV12-3 or TRBV12-4; D remains unclear. CDR3 length: 16 amino acids. V lost 1 base and J lost 0, with 12 bases in between. DNA for the CDR3: TGTGCCAGCAGTTTAGGAAAGCGCTTAATGAACACTGAAGCTTTCTTT. As protein: CASSLGKRLMNTEAFF.

This chain connects TRBV7-9 to TRBJ2-5; D is uncertain. In germline, CDR1 is SEHNR, CDR2 FQNEAQ (reference sequence). Trimming shortened V by 1 base and J by 5 bases, and 8 bases separated the two germline ends. CDR3 length: 13 amino acids. The DNA of the CDR3 is TGTGCCAGCAGCTTAGATACCCATGAGACCCAGTACTTC. Its protein product is CASSLDTHETQYF.

This clonotype came up many times. The chain is built from TRBV3-1 and TRBJ2-1, with 7 bases lining up with TRBD1. Germline values: CDR1 LGHDT, CDR2 YNNKEL (reference sequence). Trimming took 0 bases from V and 8 from J; bases not matched to a gene: 7. The CDR3 consists of 15 residues. The CDR3 coding sequence is TGTGCCAGCAGCCAAGACGGACAGGTTAATTATGAGCAGTTCTTC. Its protein is CASSQDGQVNYEQFF.

On this clonotype itself: A much larger clone lies one base from this, so it may be a read error. The gene calls are TRBV12-3 or TRBV12-4 and TRBJ2-6, with D hard to call. CDR3 length equals 15 residues. Deletions cut 4 bases from V and 2 bases from J, with 9 bases between. The CDR3 protein is CASSWGFAGANVLTF. CDR3 in DNA: TGTGCCAGCAGTTGGGGTTTTGCTGGGGCCAACGTCCTGACTTTC.

For this clonotype: Being one base from a much bigger clone, this may be a read error. This CDR3 fails to terminate in the conserved phenylalanine or tryptophan, so it likely reflects a read error. This chain joins TRBV28 and TRBJ1-5; D may be TRBD1 (5 bases). The germline V and J ends were trimmed by 6 bases and 2 bases, with 17 bases remaining between them. The CDR3 runs to 16 residues. The germline V gene has CDR1 MDHEN and CDR2 SYDVKM. CDR3 nucleotide sequence: TGTGCCAGCAGGGGAATAGGGACGGATGGCAATCAGCCCCAGCATTGT. Translation gives CASRGIGTDGNQPQHC.

The chain is built from TRBV21-1 and TRBJ2-7; the table's D call TRBD2 went unverified against the DNA. TRBV21-1 is annotated as a pseudogene. The CDR3 is made up of 15 amino acids. The CDR3 loop is CASSKFRGLSYEQYV. CDR3 bases: TGTGCCAGCAGCAAGTTTAGGGGCCTCTCCTACGAGCAGTACGTC.

The chain links TRBV6-1 to TRBJ1-1; 7 bases align to TRBD1. The CDR3 extends over 15 amino acids. The germline CDR1 and CDR2 sequences are MNHNS and SASEGT. The V segment lost 8 bases and the J segment 0 bases; nucleotides outside the gene matches: 9. CDR3 bases: TGTGCCAGCGCAACAGGGGTCCCGATGAACACTGAAGCTTTCTTT. Translated: CASATGVPMNTEAFF.

This chain links TRBV27 with TRBJ2-1, with 9 bases aligning to TRBD1. The CDR3 consists of 14 residues. Germline V lookup: CDR1 MNHEY, CDR2 SMNVEV (reference sequence). V was clipped by 6 bases and J by 8 bases; unmatched bases: 8. CDR3 nucleotide sequence: TGTGCCAGCAGCCGGACAGGGGTGCAATATGAGCAGTTCTTC. It specifies CASSRTGVQYEQFF.

This clonotype was counted only a few times. The V and J genes are TRBV6-2 or TRBV6-3 and TRBJ1-5; D remains ambiguous. The CDR3 has 14 amino acids. Per germline, CDR1 MNHEY and CDR2 SVGEGT. V shed 0 bases and J shed 7 bases, with 10 bases lying between them. The CDR3 nucleotides read TGTGCCAGCAGTTACTCGCCCAGCCTGCAGCCCCAGCATTTT. Protein: CASSYSPSLQPQHF.

This clonotype was picked up a small number of times. CDR3 DNA sequence: TGTGCCAGCACTACGGGACAGGGTGGGTCAGATACGCAGTATTTT. Translating it yields CASTTGQGGSDTQYF. This chain uses TRBV12-3 or TRBV12-4 with TRBJ2-3; 9 positions match TRBD1. The CDR3 totals 15 residues. The V and J ends lost 7 bases and 4 bases, in that order; junction bases with no gene match: 9.

As for this clonotype: Just one base apart from a much larger clone, this may be a read error. The conserved phenylalanine or tryptophan normally closing the CDR3 is absent here, so this likely arose from a read error. The chain uses TRBV6-5 and TRBJ2-3, with D perhaps TRBD2 (7 bases). Germline V lookup: CDR1 MNHEY, CDR2 SVGAGI. V was cut by 0 bases and J by 1 base, with 8 bases left in between. CDR3 size: 15 residues. CDR3 region: CASSYSRGRTDTQYY. The CDR3 DNA reads TGTGCCAGCAGTTACTCGCGGGGGCGCACAGATACGCAGTATTAT.

The chain uses TRBV6-2 or TRBV6-3 and TRBJ2-7, with D perhaps TRBD1 (6 bases). Germline CDR1 MNHEY, CDR2 SVGEGT. Between the trimmed V and J ends, which lost 5 bases and 4 bases, there was a span of 12 bases. The CDR3 consists of 13 residues. The CDR3 spells CASSKNREYEQYV. The CDR3 coding sequence is TGTGCCAGCAGTAAAAACAGGGAATACGAGCAGTACGTC.

At least ten counts were recorded for this clonotype. The genes are TRBV2 and TRBJ2-1, with TRBD2 identical over 9 bases. Trimming removed 3 bases from V and 7 bases from J; junction bases left unmatched: 7. Looked up from germline, CDR1 is SNHLY and CDR2 is FYNNEI. This CDR3 region has 15 residues. The CDR3 coding sequence is TGTGCCAGCAGTGAGTGGCGGGGGGGCCAAAATGAGCAGTTCTTC. Amino acid sequence: CASSEWRGGQNEQFF.

This clonotype was observed at least ten times. The rearrangement joins TRBV7-2 to TRBJ1-1; D is undetermined. V was shortened by 0 bases and J by 1 base, with 12 bases between the two germline ends. The CDR3 is 16 amino acids. Germline V gene data show CDR1 as SGHTA and CDR2 as FQGNSA. The CDR3 bases are TGTGCCAGCAGCTTAGCGCGGAGGGTTAGGAACACTGAAGCTTTCTTT. Protein: CASSLARRVRNTEAFF.

This clonotype was found a few times. The chain uses TRBV20-1 and TRBJ2-7, with D perhaps matching TRBD1 or TRBD2 (5 bases each). Trimming left V 1 base short and J 3 bases short, with 16 bases between. Germline CDR1 reads DFQATT; CDR2 reads SNEGSKA (reference sequence). CDR3 length: 15 amino acids. CDR3: CSARATRGALYEQYF. In DNA, the CDR3 is TGCAGTGCTAGAGCCACTCGAGGGGCTCTCTACGAGCAGTACTTC.